Following are 9 T cell receptor beta chains from one sample sequenced in a study of radiotherapy plus CTLA-4 blockade in lung cancer. Repertoires were generated with immunoSEQ multiplex PCR, while TCRdb's copy carries only in-frame clones and drops some. The sample carries roughly 110,000 clones, about 83% recorded once. The starting material was peripheral blood, obtained from a patient treated with radiotherapy plus ipilimumab. The source is a human donor with non-small cell lung cancer that progressed on radiotherapy plus ipilimumab. Some clones in this sample may be carry-over from other donors' samples.

The chain links TRBV9 to TRBJ2-5, with 9 bases that match TRBD2. Germline loops: CDR1 SGDLS, CDR2 YYNGEE. The CDR3 has 16 residues. V shed 1 base and J 0 bases; nucleotides not matched to a gene: 4. The CDR3 DNA reads TGTGCCAGCAGCGTAAGCAGCGGGGGGTACCAAGAGACCCAGTACTTC. Its translation: CASSVSSGGYQETQYF. Full variable domain (missing parts from reference TRBV9 and TRBJ2-5): DSGVTQTPKHLITATGQRVTLRCSPRSGDLSVYWYQQSLDQGLQFLIQYYNGEERAKGNILERFSAQQFPDLHSELNLSSLELGDSALYFCASSVSSGGYQETQYFGPGTRLLVL.

As regards this clone: One end of the junction is discordant with germline, which a read error may explain. This chain uses TRBV7-7 with TRBJ2-1; the D gene is possibly TRBD2 (6 bases). Germline CDR1 and CDR2: SSHAT and FNYEAQ (reference sequence). This CDR3 comprises 14 residues. CDR3 sequence (DNA): TGTGCTAGCAGCCTGGGGGGTTCCTACAATGAGCAGTTCTTC. Its protein product is CASSLGGSYNEQFF.

The chain combines TRBV6-1 with TRBJ1-6, with D maybe TRBD1 (5 bases). The V end was cut by 3 bases, the J end by 13 bases, with 13 bases between. The CDR3 length is 13 residues. The germline V gene encodes CDR1 MNHNS and CDR2 SASEGT. DNA of the CDR3: TGTGCCAGCAGTGACGTCCAGGGTAGGCCCCTCCACTTT. This encodes CASSDVQGRPLHF.

The gene calls are TRBV28 and TRBJ1-1; D may be TRBD1 (6 bases). V lost 7 bases and J lost 4, with 16 bases in between. CDR1 MDHEN and CDR2 SYDVKM come from the germline V gene. There are 14 residues in the CDR3. CDR3 nucleotides: TGTGCCAGCACCATGGGGGGGGGCATCACTGAAGCTTTCTTT. Translation gives CASTMGGGITEAFF.

J is TRBJ2-7 and V is TRBV7-2, with 10 positions matching TRBD1. After removal of 3 bases from V and 2 bases from J, the junction contained 7 bases not matched to a gene. CDR1 is SGHTA and CDR2 is FQGNSA in the germline V gene. The CDR3 runs to 16 residues. In DNA form, the CDR3 reads TGTGCCAGCAGCTTTCGACGGGACAGGGGTGCCTACGAGCAGTACTTC. Translation gives CASSFRRDRGAYEQYF.

The chain joins TRBV4-2 to TRBJ1-4; D is perhaps TRBD1 (5 bases). Germline-derived CDR1 and CDR2 are LGHNA and YNFKEQ. Trimming shortened V by 3 bases and J by 5 bases, and 16 bases separated the two germline ends. This CDR3 has 16 amino acids. The CDR3 nucleotides read TGTGCCAGCAGCCATTCTGCTGGGACGGGGAATGAAAAACTGTTTTTT. Translation gives CASSHSAGTGNEKLFF.

The chain employs TRBV7-3 and TRBJ2-1; tentatively, D is TRBD2 (5 bases). V lost 5 bases, J lost 4 bases, and 9 bases lay in between. This CDR3 is built from 13 residues. CDR1 and CDR2 (germline): SGHTA, FQGTGA. Here the CDR3 reads CASSNSAYNEQFF. The CDR3 DNA is TGTGCCAGCAGCAATAGCGCTTACAATGAGCAGTTCTTC. The full variable domain, its missing parts supplied by reference TRBV7-3 and TRBJ2-1, is GAGVSQTPSNKVTEKGKYVELRCDPISGHTALYWYRQSLGQGPEFLIYFQGTGAADDSGLPNDRFFAVRPEGSVSTLKIQRTERGDSAVYLCASSNSAYNEQFFGPGTRLTVL.

The rearrangement uses TRBV5-6 and TRBJ1-3; D is possibly TRBD1 (6 bases). The CDR3 spans 17 residues. Germline CDR1 SGHDT, CDR2 YYEEEE. V lost 0 bases, J lost 0 bases, and 13 bases lay in between. CDR3: CASSLGLGGPSGNTIYF. The CDR3 DNA sequence: TGTGCCAGCAGCTTGGGGCTCGGGGGGCCCTCTGGAAACACCATATATTTT.

The chain uses TRBV10-3 and TRBJ1-1; D gene unclear. This CDR3 has 11 residues. The germline V gene encodes CDR1 ENHRY and CDR2 SYGVKD. V dropped 11 bases and J dropped 0 bases, with 7 bases sitting between them. For the CDR3, the DNA is TGTGCCGCCAGCATGAACACTGAAGCTTTCTTT. Protein: CAASMNTEAFF.